A single sample is the source of the 26 T cell receptor beta chains below, sequenced in a study of blood T cell repertoires in COVID-19. Sequenced by immunoSEQ multiplex PCR; TCRdb stores in-frame clones only, minus some. The table includes more than 65,000 clones, more than 70% detected once. Sequenced material: peripheral blood. These receptors originate from a woman aged 55-69 years with acute or convalescent COVID-19.

The chain recombines TRBV5-4 with TRBJ2-7; tentatively, D is TRBD2 (6 bases). This CDR3 is built from 16 residues. Germline CDR1 reads SGHNT; CDR2 reads YYREEE (reference sequence). Trimming shortened V by 0 bases and J by 7 bases, and 20 bases separated the two germline ends. This CDR3 reads CASSLAGVGGMSEQYF. For the CDR3, the DNA is TGTGCCAGCAGCTTGGCTGGGGTGGGGGGTATGAGTGAGCAGTACTTC.

The rearrangement uses TRBV5-1 and TRBJ2-1, with D uncertain. V lost 2 bases and J lost 5, with 17 bases in between. CDR1 and CDR2 (germline): SGHRS, YFSETQ. The CDR3 runs to 16 residues. For the CDR3, the DNA is TGCGCCAGCAGCTTATCGGTCAGCGCCATTAACAATGAGCAGTTCTTC. This encodes CASSLSVSAINNEQFF.

J is TRBJ2-1 and V is TRBV28, with 7 bases lining up with TRBD2. CDR3 size: 16 residues. Trimming cost V 5 bases and J 4 bases; bases outside gene matches: 11. Germline V gene data show CDR1 as MDHEN and CDR2 as SYDVKM. CDR3 nucleotide sequence: TGTGCCAGCAGTGGCCTGGGAGCGGGGATATACAATGAGCAGTTCTTC. Amino acids: CASSGLGAGIYNEQFF.

CDR3 sequence: CASSIMDSSNQPQHF. CDR3 coding DNA: TGTGCCAGTAGTATCATGGACAGTAGCAATCAGCCCCAGCATTTT. The chain uses TRBV19 and TRBJ1-5, with D tentatively TRBD1 (6 bases). There are 15 residues in the CDR3. Germline V gene lookup returns CDR1 LNHDA and CDR2 SQIVND (reference sequence). V lost 3 bases to trimming and J lost 0 bases, with 9 bases between them. Full variable domain (missing parts from reference TRBV19 and TRBJ1-5): DGGITQSPKYLFRKEGQNVTLSCEQNLNHDAMYWYRQDPGQGLRLIYYSQIVNDFQKGDIAEGYSVSREKKESFPLTVTSAQKNPTAFYLCASSIMDSSNQPQHFGDGTRLSIL.

The chain carries TRBV12-5 and TRBJ2-3; D remains unclear. Germline assignment: CDR1 LGHNT and CDR2 FRNRAP. V lost 6 bases to trimming and J lost 6 bases, with 7 bases between them. The CDR3 loop spans 11 amino acids. DNA for the CDR3: TGTGCTAGTGGCGTGGAGGATACGCAGTATTTT. This sequence encodes CASGVEDTQYF.

The gene calls are TRBV29-1 and TRBJ2-3, with D tentatively TRBD1 (6 bases). Germline V gene sequence: CDR1 SQVTM, CDR2 ANQGSEA. V was cut by 4 bases and J by 0 bases, with 8 bases left in between. This CDR3 is built from 13 residues. This CDR3 reads CSVGTESTDTQYF. CDR3 bases: TGCAGCGTTGGGACAGAGAGCACAGATACGCAGTATTTT.

The chain employs TRBV18 and TRBJ1-1; 7 bases match TRBD1. The CDR3 runs to 14 residues. J lost 7 bases, V lost 3 bases, and 8 bases had no gene match. Germline-derived CDR1 and CDR2 are KGHSH and LQKENI. CDR3 nucleotide sequence: TGTGCCAGCTCACCTTCCGGGACAGACTTTGAAGCTTTCTTT. This encodes CASSPSGTDFEAFF.

The chain couples TRBV27 to TRBJ2-6; D gene ambiguous. CDR1 and CDR2 (germline): MNHEY, SMNVEV (reference sequence). The CDR3 has 14 residues. The V and J ends lost 3 bases and 5 bases respectively, with 8 bases between them. The CDR3 nucleotides read TGTGCCAGCAGTTTCTCCCGGTGGGCCAACGTCCTGACTTTC. Protein sequence: CASSFSRWANVLTF.

In its sample, this clone was seen once. The chain employs TRBV30 and TRBJ1-1; D ambiguous. With 3 bases removed from V and 4 bases from J, the gap between germline ends came to 12 bases. The length of the CDR3 is 13 residues. From germline, CDR1 is GTSNPN and CDR2 SVGIG (reference sequence). The CDR3 sequence: CAWRTRDGTEAFF. The CDR3 region has the DNA TGTGCCTGGAGGACTCGAGATGGCACTGAAGCTTTCTTT.

The gene calls are TRBV29-1 and TRBJ1-2; TRBD1 matches at 8 bases. The CDR3 extends over 17 amino acids. The J segment lost 1 base and the V segment lost 6 bases, leaving 16 bases of the junction unmatched. Germline values: CDR1 SQVTM, CDR2 ANQGSEA. For the CDR3, the DNA is TGCAGCGTGTACGGTCTCGGACAGGGAGGCCTTAACTATGGCTACACCTTC. This gives the protein CSVYGLGQGGLNYGYTF.

This sequence joins TRBV4-1 and TRBJ1-1; weak D call: TRBD1 (5 bases). V lost 1 base and J 1 base, leaving 7 bases between the germline ends. The V gene's germline CDR1 is MGHRA and CDR2 YSYEKL. The CDR3 length is 14 residues. CDR3 residues: CASSQVQGNTEAFF. The DNA for the CDR3 is TGCGCCAGCAGCCAAGTTCAGGGGAACACTGAAGCTTTCTTT.

This sequence joins TRBV28 and TRBJ1-2; 7 bases fit TRBD1. Germline assignment: CDR1 MDHEN and CDR2 SYDVKM. The V gene end was trimmed by 6 bases and the J gene end by 8 bases; junction bases not matched to a gene: 9. The CDR3 is made up of 13 amino acids. The CDR3 DNA reads TGTGCCAGCAGCAGACAGGGTAGTTGGGGCTACACCTTC. Its translation: CASSRQGSWGYTF.

The sample holds a few counts of this clone. V gene TRBV4-3 combines with J gene TRBJ2-1; 7 nucleotides match TRBD1. This CDR3 has 17 residues. From germline, CDR1 is LGHNA and CDR2 YSLEER. Germline trimming cut 0 bases from V and 7 bases from J; bases unmatched to any gene: 12. The CDR3 coding sequence is TGCGCCAGCAGCCAAGATGGGGTCACAGGGGCCCAAAATGAGCAGTTCTTC. Translated: CASSQDGVTGAQNEQFF.

The gene calls are TRBV15 and TRBJ1-1; 7 nucleotides line up with TRBD1. CDR3 length: 15 residues. Germline V gene sequence: CDR1 LNHNV, CDR2 YYDKDF (reference sequence). With V trimmed by 2 bases and J by 1 base, 4 bases remained unmatched. The CDR3 sequence is CATSRPGQRNTEAFF. The DNA for the CDR3 is TGTGCCACCAGCAGACCGGGACAGAGGAACACTGAAGCTTTCTTT.

The gene calls are TRBV7-9 and TRBJ1-4; 10 bases are a match to TRBD1. The V segment lost 0 bases and the J segment 7 bases; nucleotides outside the gene matches: 5. From germline, CDR1 is SEHNR and CDR2 FQNEAQ (reference sequence). There are 16 residues in the CDR3. The CDR3 region has the DNA TGTGCCAGCAGCTTAGCGGCGGGACAGGGGTTTGAAAAACTGTTTTTT. Amino acids: CASSLAAGQGFEKLFF.

This clone appeared once. Other nucleotide sequences from this sample produce the same CDR3. The chain combines TRBV7-3 with TRBJ1-2, with 8 positions matching TRBD1. Trimming took 5 bases from V and 5 from J; bases not matched to a gene: 4. The CDR3 sequence is 13 residues long. Germline CDR1 reads SGHTA; CDR2 reads FQGTGA. The CDR3, as DNA: TGTGCCAGCAGCCTTACAGGGGGGTATGGCTACACCTTC. Its translation: CASSLTGGYGYTF.

This clone has a single count. The rearrangement uses TRBV6-5 and TRBJ2-2; D possibly corresponds to TRBD2 (6 bases). The CDR3 has 14 amino acids. The germline gives CDR1 MNHEY, CDR2 SVGAGI. Between the trimmed V and J ends, which lost 10 bases and 4 bases, there was a span of 16 bases. DNA of the CDR3: TGTGCCACCCAGAGACCGGGGGTCACCGGGGAGCTGTTTTTT. It encodes CATQRPGVTGELFF.

The rearrangement uses TRBV5-1 and TRBJ2-7; 10 bases line up with TRBD1. Germline CDR1 SGHRS, CDR2 YFSETQ. The CDR3 runs 15 residues. Trimming cost V 2 bases and J 2 bases; bases outside gene matches: 4. The CDR3 loop reads CASSFGQGDPYEQYF. CDR3 DNA: TGCGCCAGCAGCTTCGGACAGGGGGACCCCTACGAGCAGTACTTC.

The genes are TRBV18 and TRBJ2-7, with 7 bases matching TRBD1. This CDR3 spans 13 amino acids. CDR1 is KGHSH, CDR2 LQKENI, per germline. Trimming took 5 bases from V and 7 from J; bases not matched to a gene: 8. The CDR3 is CASSSHRGGEQYF. Written as DNA, the CDR3 is TGTGCCAGCTCATCACACAGGGGCGGGGAGCAGTACTTC.

The chain uses TRBV7-2 and TRBJ1-3, with TRBD1 as a possible D gene (5 bases). Germline CDR1 reads SGHTA; CDR2 reads FQGNSA. The CDR3 is 14 amino acids. V was clipped by 5 bases and J by 3 bases, with 11 bases between them. For the CDR3, the DNA is TGTGCCAGCAGCCCGACGGGACTTGGAAACACCATATATTTT. Translation gives CASSPTGLGNTIYF.

V usage is TRBV9 and J usage is TRBJ2-7, with 8 nucleotides matching TRBD1. The V gene end was trimmed by 4 bases and the J gene end by 6 bases; junction bases not matched to a gene: 12. CDR1 SGDLS and CDR2 YYNGEE come from the germline V gene. The CDR3 has 15 residues. Written as DNA, the CDR3 is TGTGCCAGCAGCTCATCATCACAGGGGGTAGCCGAGCAGTACTTC. Its translation: CASSSSSQGVAEQYF.

The J gene is TRBJ2-3, the V gene TRBV24-1; D is undetermined. CDR3 length: 13 amino acids. V lost 9 bases to trimming and J lost 5 bases, with 14 bases between them. Germline V gives CDR1 KGHDR, CDR2 SFDVKD. This chain's CDR3 is CATQNNQQDTQYF. The CDR3 coding sequence is TGTGCCACCCAAAATAACCAACAAGATACGCAGTATTTT.

This sequence joins TRBV5-1 and TRBJ2-2; D gene uncertain. Trimming removed 9 bases from V and 1 base from J, with 13 bases in between. CDR3 length equals 14 residues. CDR1 is SGHRS, CDR2 YFSETQ, per germline. The DNA for the CDR3 is TGCGCCACCCGTCCGAGTTTGAACACCGGGGAGCTGTTTTTT. The encoded protein is CATRPSLNTGELFF.

The CDR3 is CASSQEEQIATNEKLFF. For the CDR3, the DNA is TGCGCCAGCAGCCAAGAGGAACAGATTGCAACTAATGAAAAACTGTTTTTT. The chain has TRBV4-3 and TRBJ1-4, with D unresolved. The length of the CDR3 is 17 residues. From germline, CDR1 is LGHNA and CDR2 YSLEER. The germline V and J ends were trimmed by 0 bases and 0 bases, with 11 bases remaining between them.

The rearrangement links TRBV5-4 to TRBJ1-2; the D gene is possibly TRBD1 (5 bases). CDR3 length: 16 residues. Germline loops: CDR1 SGHNT, CDR2 YYREEE (reference sequence). V was pared by 4 bases and J by 0 bases, with 16 bases between. The CDR3 reads CASSPGRGWANYGYTF. The CDR3 DNA is TGTGCCAGCAGCCCTGGACGGGGGTGGGCTAACTATGGCTACACCTTC. Supplemented by reference TRBV5-4 and TRBJ1-2, the full variable domain reads ETGVTQSPTHLIKTRGQQVTLRCSSQSGHNTVSWYQQALGQGPQFIFQYYREEENGRGNFPPRFSGLQFPNYSSELNVNALELDDSALYLCASSPGRGWANYGYTFGSGTRLTVV.

This clone has a handful of counts. The rearrangement joins TRBV7-9 to TRBJ2-5, with TRBD2 matching 10 bases. V trimming: 2 bases; J trimming: 5 bases; junction bases outside the gene matches: 8. This CDR3 spans 16 amino acids. Germline CDR1 and CDR2: SEHNR and FQNEAQ (reference sequence). CDR3 DNA sequence: TGTGCCAGCAGCTTATCTAGCGGGGGCCTTGGGGAGACCCAGTACTTC. Translated: CASSLSSGGLGETQYF.